This TCR beta chain was recovered during a study of T-cell reconstitution after alpha-beta-depleted transplantation in children. Study-wide results and caveats: In some patients, recipient T cells and intrathymic progenitors surviving conditioning explained high day-60 diversity.

At least ten counts were recorded for this clonotype. Its antigen remains unknown. Preparation of the TCRbeta library used unique molecular identifiers. TCRdb redid the calling of the PCR reads with MiXCR, one entry per CDR3 protein. This sample has 550,000 to 600,000 distinct CDR3 sequences; approximately 22% occur once, and the top ten carry roughly 14%. The V and J ends lost 2 bases and 5 bases, in that order; junction bases with no gene match: 4. Germline CDR1 and CDR2: MNHEY and SVGAGI. This CDR3 contains 15 residues. The receptor was derived from a boy younger than two who had a stem cell transplant for acute myeloid leukemia, so the T cells may come from the graft donor. Sequencing used PBMCs, mostly from graft donor cells, obtained 360 days after TCRalphabeta/CD19-depleted stem cell transplant. This chain joins TRBV6-5 and TRBJ2-1, with 9 bases matching TRBD1. CDR3 nucleotides: TGTGCCAGCAGTTACACCGGGACAGGGAACAATGAGCAGTTCTTC. This sequence encodes CASSYTGTGNNEQFF.